These 25 T cell receptor beta chains originate from one sample sequenced in a study of cytomegalovirus exposure and HLA in healthy donors. Only in-frame clones appear in the TCRdb table, and some are missing; sequencing was by immunoSEQ multiplex PCR. The sample shows about 110,000 clones, roughly 95% of them seen only once. The sequencing sample was made of PBMCs. All receptors derive from a woman aged 18 to 35 in good health and CMV-seronegative.

This chain links TRBV6-8 with TRBJ2-3, with D perhaps matching TRBD1 (5 bases). Trimming removed 2 bases from V and 0 bases from J, with 15 bases in between. Per germline, CDR1 MNHGY and CDR2 SAAAGT. The CDR3 covers 17 residues. This chain's CDR3 is CASSYPDSPTSTDTQYF. The CDR3 DNA follows: TGTGCCAGCAGTTACCCTGACAGCCCCACTAGCACAGATACGCAGTATTTT.

In its sample, this clone was seen once. The chain has TRBV4-3 and TRBJ1-4; TRBD1 matches at 7 bases. Germline-derived CDR1 and CDR2 are LGHNA and YSLEER. This CDR3 spans 18 amino acids. V gave up 4 bases and J gave up 0 bases; unmatched junction bases: 11. CDR3 residues: CASSRTTGSGATNEKLFF. Written as DNA, the CDR3 is TGCGCCAGCAGCCGGACGACAGGGTCAGGGGCAACTAATGAAAAACTGTTTTTT.

The chain has TRBV4-1 and TRBJ2-5; 14 bases align to TRBD2. This CDR3 spans 16 amino acids. V shed 1 base and J 2 bases; nucleotides not matched to a gene: 0. Germline V lookup: CDR1 MGHRA, CDR2 YSYEKL. CDR3 loop: CASSQGTSGGQETQYF. The DNA of the CDR3 is TGCGCCAGCAGCCAAGGGACTAGCGGGGGGCAAGAGACCCAGTACTTC.

The V gene is TRBV4-2, the J gene TRBJ1-5; D is unresolved. The V gene's germline CDR1 is LGHNA and CDR2 YNFKEQ. The CDR3 consists of 16 residues. The V end lost 0 bases, the J end lost 1 base, and 10 bases lay between the germline ends. The CDR3 sequence: CASSQDEGWSNQPQHF. The CDR3 coding sequence is TGTGCCAGCAGCCAAGATGAGGGTTGGAGCAATCAGCCCCAGCATTTT.

The rearrangement joins TRBV2 to TRBJ1-2; 7 bases are a match to TRBD1. Germline-derived CDR1 and CDR2 are SNHLY and FYNNEI. Trimming cost V 5 bases and J 5 bases; bases outside gene matches: 8. The CDR3 has 14 amino acids. Written as DNA, the CDR3 is TGTGCCAGCAGTACGACAGGGTACGTTTATGGCTACACCTTC. Translation gives CASSTTGYVYGYTF.

The chain joins TRBV4-3 to TRBJ2-7; maybe TRBD1 (6 bases). Trimming shortened V by 0 bases and J by 3 bases, and 15 bases separated the two germline ends. The CDR3 loop spans 16 amino acids. Germline V gives CDR1 LGHNA, CDR2 YSLEER. CDR3 sequence (DNA): TGCGCCAGCAGCCAAGAGCTGGGGGCCCCCGACTACGAGCAGTACTTC. It translates to CASSQELGAPDYEQYF.

The chain combines TRBV28 with TRBJ1-2, with D perhaps matching TRBD1 (6 bases). CDR1 is MDHEN and CDR2 is SYDVKM in the germline V gene. V shed 2 bases and J shed 3 bases, with 10 bases lying between them. The CDR3 spans 14 residues. Here the CDR3 reads CASSLTGRYYGYTF. The CDR3 DNA reads TGTGCCAGCAGTTTAACAGGGCGCTACTATGGCTACACCTTC.

This chain connects TRBV29-1 to TRBJ2-3; 9 bases agree with TRBD1. The CDR3 consists of 15 residues. In germline, CDR1 is SQVTM, CDR2 ANQGSEA. The V segment lost 4 bases and the J segment 5 bases; nucleotides outside the gene matches: 10. For the CDR3, the DNA is TGCAGCGTTGCCTCCGGGACAGGGATCCTAGATACGCAGTATTTT. It specifies CSVASGTGILDTQYF.

The chain employs TRBV27 and TRBJ1-1; 10 bases match TRBD1. This CDR3 has 12 residues. In germline, CDR1 is MNHEY, CDR2 SMNVEV (reference sequence). CDR3: CAIGTGATEAFF. The CDR3 DNA follows: TGTGCGATCGGGACAGGGGCCACTGAAGCTTTCTTT.

J is TRBJ2-2 and V is TRBV5-4; 8 bases line up with TRBD2. This CDR3 comprises 18 residues. CDR1 is SGHNT and CDR2 is YYREEE in the germline V gene (reference sequence). V lost 5 bases to trimming and J lost 2 bases; unmatched junction nucleotides: 14. CDR3 in amino acids: CASRELRPGGVNTGELFF. For the CDR3, the DNA is TGTGCCAGCAGGGAGCTAAGGCCGGGGGGGGTTAACACCGGGGAGCTGTTTTTT. Full variable domain (rest looked up from reference TRBV5-4 and TRBJ2-2): ETGVTQSPTHLIKTRGQQVTLRCSSQSGHNTVSWYQQALGQGPQFIFQYYREEENGRGNFPPRFSGLQFPNYSSELNVNALELDDSALYLCASRELRPGGVNTGELFFGEGSRLTVL.

The table lists this clone with a few counts. V usage is TRBV10-1 and J usage is TRBJ2-2; D might be TRBD2 (5 bases). V lost 0 bases and J lost 0, with 8 bases in between. The germline CDR1 and CDR2 sequences are WNHNN and SYGVQD (reference sequence). The CDR3 has 16 amino acids. The CDR3 DNA reads as TGCGCCAGCAGTGAGTCTCGGGGTGCGAACACCGGGGAGCTGTTTTTT. Translating gives CASSESRGANTGELFF.

This rearrangement joins TRBV7-3 to TRBJ1-1; the D is unclear. Germline V gene lookup returns CDR1 SGHTA and CDR2 FQGTGA. Trimming took 5 bases from V and 5 from J, leaving 12 bases between them. The CDR3 totals 13 residues. The CDR3 nucleotides read TGTGCCAGCAGCCTGTCGGGGAGGACTGAAGCTTTCTTT. It codes for CASSLSGRTEAFF. Full variable domain (outside the CDR3, taken from reference TRBV7-3 and TRBJ1-1): GAGVSQTPSNKVTEKGKYVELRCDPISGHTALYWYRQSLGQGPEFLIYFQGTGAADDSGLPNDRFFAVRPEGSVSTLKIQRTERGDSAVYLCASSLSGRTEAFFGQGTRLTVV.

The rearrangement joins TRBV6-6 to TRBJ1-1; D is unresolved. The CDR3 contains 15 residues. Germline assignment: CDR1 MNHNY and CDR2 SVGAGI (reference sequence). The V and J ends lost 0 bases and 4 bases respectively, with 12 bases between them. The CDR3 spells CASSYSIEGGTEAFF. CDR3 sequence (DNA): TGTGCCAGCAGTTACTCGATAGAGGGCGGCACTGAAGCTTTCTTT.

The genes are TRBV11-2 and TRBJ1-3; unclear D gene. Germline loops: CDR1 SGHAT, CDR2 FQNNGV. The CDR3 is made up of 15 amino acids. V was pared by 5 bases and J by 0 bases, with 11 bases between. This CDR3 reads CASSPWAISGNTIYF. DNA of the CDR3: TGTGCCAGCAGCCCGTGGGCGATCTCTGGAAACACCATATATTTT.

The genes are TRBV7-2 and TRBJ2-7; D might be TRBD1 (5 bases). The CDR3 has 15 residues. Germline CDR1 SGHTA, CDR2 FQGNSA. V gave up 1 base and J gave up 3 bases, with 13 bases separating them. The CDR3 DNA reads as TGTGCCAGCAGCTTAGTTTGGACAATGGGCTACGAGCAGTACTTC. Its translation is CASSLVWTMGYEQYF.

This rearrangement joins TRBV28 to TRBJ1-1, with D unresolved. V shed 3 bases and J shed 4 bases, with 6 bases lying between them. The germline V gene encodes CDR1 MDHEN and CDR2 SYDVKM. The CDR3 contains 12 residues. The CDR3 region has the DNA TGTGCCAGCAGTTTTCGGAGCACTGAAGCTTTCTTT. Translation: CASSFRSTEAFF. Using reference TRBV28 and TRBJ1-1 for the parts outside the CDR3, the full variable domain is DVKVTQSSRYLVKRTGEKVFLECVQDMDHENMFWYRQDPGLGLRLIYFSYDVKMKEKGDIPEGYSVSREKKERFSLILESASTNQTSMYLCASSFRSTEAFFGQGTRLTVV.

The chain uses TRBV28 and TRBJ1-6; TRBD1 matches at 10 bases. The V gene's germline CDR1 is MDHEN and CDR2 SYDVKM. The V gene end was trimmed by 3 bases and the J gene end by 1 base; junction bases not matched to a gene: 9. This CDR3 region has 19 residues. CDR3 in amino acids: CASSFSRQGARSYNSPLHF. CDR3 in DNA: TGTGCCAGCAGTTTTTCCAGACAGGGGGCGCGTTCCTATAATTCACCCCTCCACTTT. The whole variable domain, remainder taken from reference TRBV28 and TRBJ1-6, is DVKVTQSSRYLVKRTGEKVFLECVQDMDHENMFWYRQDPGLGLRLIYFSYDVKMKEKGDIPEGYSVSREKKERFSLILESASTNQTSMYLCASSFSRQGARSYNSPLHFGNGTRLTVT.

The rearrangement uses TRBV19 and TRBJ2-1; the D gene is possibly TRBD1 (6 bases). V was pared by 4 bases and J by 0 bases, with 7 bases between. The CDR3 loop spans 14 amino acids. Germline-derived CDR1 and CDR2 are LNHDA and SQIVND (reference sequence). The DNA of the CDR3 is TGTGCCAGTAGTAAAGGGGGCTCCTACAATGAGCAGTTCTTC. It encodes CASSKGGSYNEQFF.

This chain connects TRBV2 to TRBJ2-5; 14 nucleotides agree with TRBD2. The CDR3 spans 18 residues. Germline lookup yields CDR1 SNHLY and CDR2 FYNNEI. V trimming: 7 bases; J trimming: 2 bases; junction bases outside the gene matches: 12. The CDR3 DNA reads TGTGCCAGCACTCCTTTCGGACTAGCGGGGGGAGTACAAGAGACCCAGTACTTC. This sequence encodes CASTPFGLAGGVQETQYF.

The gene calls are TRBV4-3 and TRBJ1-1; 7 nucleotides match TRBD1. The V gene's germline CDR1 is LGHNA and CDR2 YSLEER. The CDR3 length is 16 residues. J was trimmed by 0 bases and V by 1 base; bases with no gene match: 5. CDR3 in DNA: TGCGCCAGCAGCCAAGGTAGGGACAGCATGAACACTGAAGCTTTCTTT. Its translation: CASSQGRDSMNTEAFF.

The chain links TRBV28 to TRBJ2-2; TRBD2 aligns across 16 bases. In germline, CDR1 is MDHEN, CDR2 SYDVKM. The CDR3 runs to 19 residues. J lost 5 bases, V lost 8 bases, and 14 bases had no gene match. CDR3 region: CASRIPGTSGGAVTGELFF. CDR3 nucleotides: TGTGCCAGCCGCATACCCGGGACTAGCGGGGGGGCAGTAACCGGGGAGCTGTTTTTT.

Turning to this clone: The junction differs from germline at one of its ends, possibly a read error. The V and J genes are TRBV7-7 and TRBJ1-2; D unresolved. The CDR3 consists of 13 residues. Germline loops: CDR1 SSHAT, CDR2 FNYEAQ (reference sequence). The CDR3 sequence: CASRLAFTGGYTF. CDR3 sequence (DNA): TGTGCTAGCAGGTTAGCCTTCACTGGTGGCTACACCTTC.

V and J are TRBV30 and TRBJ1-2, with unresolved D. The CDR3 runs 12 residues. Between the trimmed V and J ends, which lost 3 bases and 8 bases, there was a span of 13 bases. Germline lookup yields CDR1 GTSNPN and CDR2 SVGIG (reference sequence). The CDR3 loop is CAWRESPLGYTF. The CDR3 region has the DNA TGTGCCTGGAGGGAGTCCCCCTTGGGCTACACCTTC.

V and J are TRBV6-5 and TRBJ2-2; maybe TRBD1 (5 bases). The V end was cut by 2 bases, the J end by 5 bases, with 12 bases between. This CDR3 is 15 amino acids long. The germline V gene has CDR1 MNHEY and CDR2 SVGAGI. The CDR3 spells CASSYKPRETGELFF. In DNA form, the CDR3 reads TGTGCCAGCAGTTACAAGCCCAGGGAAACCGGGGAGCTGTTTTTT.

The V and J genes are TRBV7-9 and TRBJ1-1; the match to TRBD1 covers 9 bases. Germline V CDR1 and CDR2: SEHNR, FQNEAQ (reference sequence). The CDR3 is made up of 17 amino acids. Unmatched junction bases numbered 11, after V lost 4 bases and J lost 2 bases. Here the CDR3 DNA reads TGTGCCAGCAGCTCAAATACAGGGGGCACTTTAAACACTGAAGCTTTCTTT. Protein: CASSSNTGGTLNTEAFF.